The source of this TCR beta chain is a study of blood T cell repertoires in COVID-19. Per the germline V gene, CDR1 is SGHTS and CDR2 is YDEGEE. With 4 bases removed from V and 3 bases from J, the gap between germline ends came to 14 bases. This CDR3 is 14 amino acids long. This clone was picked up one time. The method was immunoSEQ multiplex PCR; TCRdb's version includes in-frame clones alone and lacks a portion of them. There are fewer than 300,000 clones in the sample; 86% occur only once, and approximately 12% lies in the top ten. This TCR was recovered from a woman in her twenties or thirties with COVID-19, enrolled during active disease. Source material: peripheral blood. The rearrangement uses TRBV5-8 and TRBJ2-7, with TRBD2 as a possible D gene (6 bases). This CDR3 reads CASSVSGTGYEQYF. The CDR3 DNA follows: TGTGCCAGCAGCGTGTCCGGGACTGGCTACGAGCAGTACTTC. The full variable domain, completed using reference TRBV5-8 and TRBJ2-7, is EAGVTQSPTHLIKTRGQQATLRCSPISGHTSVYWYQQALGLGLQFLLWYDEGEERNRGNFPPRFSGRQFPNYSSELNVNALELEDSALYLCASSVSGTGYEQYFGPGTRLTVT.